This T cell receptor beta chain derives from a study of early T cells in non-severe SARS-CoV-2 infection. The overall study: Unsorted whole-blood RNA was sequenced in bulk, leaving chains unpaired.

Researchers tagged individual cDNA molecules with unique molecular identifiers. MiXCR, applied by TCRdb to the 5' RACE reads, yields one record per CDR3 protein. The sample lists 25,000 to 35,000 distinct CDR3 sequences, about 4.6% occurring once. The CDR3 loop spans 16 amino acids. Germline V lookup: CDR1 LGHDT, CDR2 YNNKEL (reference sequence). Trimming removed 2 bases from V and 2 bases from J; junction bases left unmatched: 3. This rearrangement joins TRBV3-1 to TRBJ2-6, with 7 nucleotides matching TRBD1. Sequencing was performed on whole blood. This TCR came from an adult who was a healthcare worker with PCR-confirmed SARS-CoV-2 infection or an uninfected control (not recorded which). For the CDR3, the DNA is TGTGCCAGCAGCCAAACTGACAGGGCTGGGGCCAACGTCCTGACTTTC. Amino acids: CASSQTDRAGANVLTF.